The rows below give T cell receptor beta chains drawn from one sample of a study of T cells after yellow fever vaccination. TCRdb re-analysed the 5' RACE reads in MiXCR, keeping a single row per CDR3 protein. This sample has roughly 520,000 distinct CDR3 sequences, with about a fifth found just once. The material was PBMCs, obtained 20 to 25 days after the first yellow fever vaccination. These receptors were taken from a man aged 18 to 35 who received the YFV17D yellow fever vaccine. Both conserved end residues are trimmed from each CDR3.

cdr3_length	v_call	j_call	cdr3_aa
11	TRBV2	TRBJ1-1	ATKTGANTEAF
13	TRBV27	TRBJ2-5	ASSSRLAGWETQY
14	TRBV24-1	TRBJ1-4	ATSDLRRLRCEKLF
11	TRBV7-3	TRBJ2-3	ASSRQNRDTQY
12	TRBV20-1	TRBJ2-1	SAQNNRDRDEQF
11	TRBV7-2	TRBJ2-3	ASSPNLRDTQY
13	TRBV7-9	TRBJ2-2	ASSRLSGHAGELF
14	TRBV7-2	TRBJ1-6	ASSLDPTGGSSPLH
14	TRBV20-1	TRBJ2-3	SARVTPGESTDTQY
11	TRBV6-5	TRBJ1-1	ASSSTDGVEAF
13	TRBV19	TRBJ2-7	ASSMRDSTTYEQY
14	TRBV12-3/TRBV12-4	TRBJ1-5	ASSRTGDRGTQPQH
14	TRBV5-1	TRBJ2-3	ASSATQGADIDTQY
9	TRBV20-1	TRBJ2-5	SASPQETQY
14	TRBV18	TRBJ1-1	ASSQNRRQGNTEAF
14	TRBV4-2	TRBJ2-5	ASSQGLLADEETQY
11	TRBV24-1	TRBJ2-3	ATSVTGADTQY
12	TRBV5-1	TRBJ2-7	ASSVYRGTYEQY
14	TRBV7-9	TRBJ2-3	ASSHHREEWTDTQY
9	TRBV7-2	TRBJ2-2	AILAGRELF
11	TRBV18	TRBJ2-5	ASSPVGQETQY
20	TRBV29-1	TRBJ1-1	SVEDLCDTHNPKELLNTEAF
12	TRBV3-1	TRBJ1-5	ASSRVLSNQPQH
15	TRBV5-5	TRBJ1-3	ASSFPRGGSSGNTIY
13	TRBV15	TRBJ2-5	ATSRDYTSGETQY
15	TRBV6-5	TRBJ2-2	ASSYGGRGSLTGELF
11	TRBV15	TRBJ2-5	ADVQAGEETQY
13	TRBV4-2	TRBJ2-1	ASSQLAGGSYEQF
14	TRBV4-3	TRBJ1-3	ASSQEFAVRLNTIY
13	TRBV6-2/TRBV6-3	TRBJ2-1	ASSAEGSSYNEQF
12	TRBV25-1	TRBJ1-6	ASRAHGSEGPLH
12	TRBV7-3	TRBJ2-2	ASRRLATTGELF
16	TRBV11-1	TRBJ2-1	ASTLFRTTGSPYNEQF
12	TRBV15	TRBJ2-3	ATSYGQGEDTQY
12	TRBV7-8	TRBJ1-2	ASSPNRVPYGYT
12	TRBV27	TRBJ1-1	ASSSRQSVTEAF
13	TRBV12-3/TRBV12-4	TRBJ2-5	ASSRTGWVGETQY
12	TRBV10-3	TRBJ2-3	AISSGGNTDTQY
12	TRBV27	TRBJ2-1	ASRPGLTYNEQF
14	TRBV7-6	TRBJ2-3	ASSLGPSPYTDTQY
12	TRBV5-1	TRBJ2-5	ASSLANRGETQY
14	TRBV19	TRBJ2-1	ASSPALAGAYNEQF
10	TRBV29-1	TRBJ2-5	SGASGGETQY
11	TRBV12-3/TRBV12-4	TRBJ1-2	ASSGTGMGGYT
12	TRBV5-5	TRBJ2-3	ASSLERSTDTQY
16	TRBV15	TRBJ1-2	ATSRDLDPRSEGSGYT
11	TRBV29-1	TRBJ1-2	SAFIPLTYGYT
11	TRBV6-5	TRBJ2-5	ASSYGEEETQY
13	TRBV2	TRBJ2-2	ASSEPSGGHGELF
13	TRBV3-1	TRBJ1-2	ASSPGTGPNYGYT
11	TRBV7-9	TRBJ1-1	ASSPSRTLKAF
12	TRBV12-3/TRBV12-4	TRBJ2-1	ASSYPEKANEQF
13	TRBV29-1	TRBJ2-1	SVRSSPDSYNEQF
13	TRBV3-1	TRBJ2-1	ASSQERGLSPEQF
13	TRBV18	TRBJ2-7	ASSPGTGNSYEQY
11	TRBV20-1	TRBJ2-3	SASAGRTDTQY